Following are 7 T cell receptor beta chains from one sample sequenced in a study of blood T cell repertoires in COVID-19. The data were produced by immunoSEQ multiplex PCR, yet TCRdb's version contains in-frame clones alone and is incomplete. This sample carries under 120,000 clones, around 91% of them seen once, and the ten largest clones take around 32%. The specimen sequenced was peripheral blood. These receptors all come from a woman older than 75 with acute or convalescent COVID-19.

The CDR3 region has the DNA TGTGCCAGCAGCCCCCTCGGAGGGAGCAACTACGAGCAGTACTTC. Amino acid sequence: CASSPLGGSNYEQYF. The rearrangement links TRBV11-2 to TRBJ2-7; TRBD2 might be the D (6 bases). Germline lookup yields CDR1 SGHAT and CDR2 FQNNGV. Trimming pared 5 bases from V and 3 bases from J, leaving 17 bases between. This CDR3 spans 15 amino acids.

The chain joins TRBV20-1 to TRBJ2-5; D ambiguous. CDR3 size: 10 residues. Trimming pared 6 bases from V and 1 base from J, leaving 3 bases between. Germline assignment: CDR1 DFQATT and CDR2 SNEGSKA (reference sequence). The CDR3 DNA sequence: TGCAGTGCCTTCCAAGAGACCCAGTACTTC. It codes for CSAFQETQYF.

This CDR3 is CASGTGQGNSPLHF. The DNA of the CDR3 is TGTGCTAGTGGTACGGGACAGGGTAATTCACCCCTCCACTTT. This chain uses TRBV12-5 with TRBJ1-6, with TRBD1 matching over 9 bases. J was trimmed by 6 bases and V by 5 bases; bases with no gene match: 2. The CDR3 length is 14 residues. Germline assignment: CDR1 LGHNT and CDR2 FRNRAP.

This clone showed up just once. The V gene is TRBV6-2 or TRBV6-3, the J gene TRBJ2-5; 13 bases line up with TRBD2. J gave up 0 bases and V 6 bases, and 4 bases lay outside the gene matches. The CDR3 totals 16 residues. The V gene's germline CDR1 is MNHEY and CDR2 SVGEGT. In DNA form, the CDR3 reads TGTGCCAGCAGCGGACTAGCGGGAGTGTACCAAGAGACCCAGTACTTC. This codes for CASSGLAGVYQETQYF.

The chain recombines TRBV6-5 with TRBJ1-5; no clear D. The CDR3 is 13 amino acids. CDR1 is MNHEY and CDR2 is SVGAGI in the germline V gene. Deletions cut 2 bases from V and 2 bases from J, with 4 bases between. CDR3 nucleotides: TGTGCCAGCAGTTACCTTGGCAATCAGCCCCAGCATTTT. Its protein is CASSYLGNQPQHF.

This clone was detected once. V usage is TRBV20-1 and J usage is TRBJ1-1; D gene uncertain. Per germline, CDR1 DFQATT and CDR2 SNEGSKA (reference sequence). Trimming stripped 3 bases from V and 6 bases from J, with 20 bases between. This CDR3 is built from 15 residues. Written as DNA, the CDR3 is TGCAGTGCTAGTGTTTGGCGCCTGGGAGTCCCTGAAGCTTTCTTT. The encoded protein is CSASVWRLGVPEAFF.

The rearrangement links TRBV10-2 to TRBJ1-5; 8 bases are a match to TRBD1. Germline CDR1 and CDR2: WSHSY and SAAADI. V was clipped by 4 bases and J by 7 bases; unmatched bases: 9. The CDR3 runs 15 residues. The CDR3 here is CASSVGQGPGQPQHF. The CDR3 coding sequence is TGCGCCAGCAGTGTTGGACAGGGTCCAGGGCAGCCCCAGCATTTT.